The TCR beta chain described here comes from a study of T cells in Graves' hyperthyroidism and ophthalmopathy. At the level of the study: Blood from the periphery was taken at initial diagnosis, before any treatment.

The investigators amplified TCR beta CDR3 regions from RNA transcripts. The HTBI primer set drove a first-round RT-PCR of the TCR CDR3. TCRdb re-called the multiplex PCR reads with MiXCR, one entry per CDR3 protein. The table records hundreds of thousands of distinct CDR3 sequences, approximately 24% of them present only once. It was uncontrolled infection, other autoimmune disease, pregnancy or lactation that excluded patients. For the diagnoses, clinical symptoms, serum thyroxine and TRAb, thyroid ultrasound and orbital computed tomography were used. PBMCs were collected from a roughly 10 ml volume of fresh peripheral blood. Sequenced sample: blood. The TCR sequence derives from a woman aged 25 to 39 with Graves' ophthalmopathy.

CDR3 coding DNA: TGCGCCAGCAGCTCCCAACAGGGTCGGCAGTACTTC. Protein sequence: CASSSQQGRQYF. This chain links TRBV5-1 with TRBJ2-7; D is possibly TRBD1 (6 bases). Germline loops: CDR1 SGHRS, CDR2 YFSETQ. The CDR3 is made up of 12 amino acids. The V and J ends lost 3 bases and 9 bases respectively, with 13 bases between them.